This TCR beta chain was recorded in a study of radiation and T cells in renal cell carcinoma (dated by TCRdb to 2018 to 2020). About the full investigation: TCR beta sequencing covered around 50 samples in total, comprising roughly 25 tumors and roughly 27 peripheral blood samples. In the 53 samples combined, some 4,000,000 unique CDR3 nucleotide sequences were found, encoding some 2,500,000 unique CDR3 amino acid sequences. Study-wide findings and limitations: The single-armed trial design could not address effects of radiation dose or scheduling on the TCR repertoire. Compared with controls, irradiated tumors had higher TCR clonality, as the top 100 clonotypes made up an average of roughly 54% of the repertoire, versus around 45% in nephrectomy-only tumors. A greater number of dominant CDR3 motifs was detected in irradiated tumors than in control tumors, and a larger share of the repertoire was occupied by these motifs in irradiated tumors than in control tumors. Intratumoral heterogeneity went uncaptured because the only tumor material available was small regions of 0.8 to 1 g.

In light of the paper, this sample's time point label describes: tumor resected at nephrectomy. Explained via the paper, the treatment or condition label denotes: treatment-naive control, cytoreductive nephrectomy. Control tumors were obtained from treatment-naive renal cell carcinoma patients in whom cytoreductive nephrectomy was performed without prior radiation. Every patient had renal cell carcinoma of clear cell pathology. Control tumors used for TCR sequencing were obtained from several females and about a dozen males (median age approximately 50 years, range roughly 35 to 82) and were resected from the early 2010s to the mid-2010s. Tumors were dissociated mechanically, digested with collagenase/hyaluronidase at 37 degrees C, processed in gentleMACS C tubes, and stored in liquid nitrogen. The QIAamp DNA Blood Mini Kit (Qiagen) was used to prepare genomic DNA for TCR sequencing. The analyses included just those samples that passed every quality control check.

This clone was counted once. The specificity of this receptor is unknown. Base-call qualities are not available, and no considerably larger clone is one nucleotide away. The V end loses 0 bases and the J end loses 8 bases, and a stretch of 15 bases separates them. The CDR3 goes from the cysteine to the phenylalanine over 15 residues. Here the CDR3 DNA is all that survives: 45 bases in frame from base 1. The germline V gene (reference sequence) specifies SGHNT as CDR1 and YYREEE as CDR2. Following the manufacturer's recommendations, the immunoSEQ kit was used to generate TCR beta libraries from genomic DNA. Library preparation used a first multiplex PCR with proprietary primers, then a second PCR adding unique barcodes, with bead cleanups after each round. A positive control reaction and a negative control reaction, both provided in the kit, were run with every batch of samples. The final libraries underwent checking on an Agilent 4200 TapeStation D1000 ScreenTape, volumetric pooling, and quantification by qPCR. Sequencing was performed on an Illumina NextSeq500 using a MidOutput 150-cycle cartridge, with 156 Read1 cycles, 15 Index1 cycles, and the kit custom primers. The pooled library was loaded at about 1 pM with about 21% PhiX control spiked in. Per the original workflow: Vendor-processed data were analyzed in R, and a clonotype was defined as all T cells sharing the same CDR3 nucleotide sequence. For clone abundance analyses, frequencies were normalized to the 10,000 most abundant clones in each sample. Before analysis, public T cell clones were removed, and these numbered fewer than five per sample on average. The dominant motif analysis was done with ImmunoMap using the PAM10 matrix, a gap penalty of 30, and a homology threshold of 0.3, and motifs with a cumulative frequency of at least 0.01 were considered dominant. The immuneACCESS repertoire file appears here via TCRdb, limited to in-frame rearrangements. These files lack a portion of the clones; in checked studies, under half of the deficit traces to unresolved V genes, and the cause of the others is not known. Clone size and the V and J calls come from that table; the DNA yielded D and trimming. The sample contains about 7,900 clones, about 61% of them found a single time. Approximately 40% of the sample rests with the top ten.

The rearranged chain carries TRBV5-4 and TRBJ2-1, with no D gene named confidently. The sequencing used tumor tissue, collected from a patient whose treatment was nephrectomy without radiotherapy. This TCR came from a woman in her 70s with renal cell carcinoma. The DNA reads TGTGCCAGCAGCTTGGAGCCCGCAAATGGCGATGAGCAGTTCTTC. Translated, this gives CASSLEPANGDEQFF.